The 22 T cell receptor beta chains below come from one sample, sequenced in a study of blood T cell repertoires in COVID-19 (TCRdb year 2020). The library came from the immunoSEQ multiplex PCR assay. TCRdb carries this immuneACCESS record with in-frame sequences only. Its versions omit some clonotypes, under half of them owing to an unresolved V gene in the studies checked, with the rest unexplained. The sample profile shows around 61,000 clones; roughly 86% of them were found once. Approximately 1.5% of the sample comes from the top ten. The material sequenced was peripheral blood. The source of these receptors is a man in his fifties or sixties with acute or convalescent COVID-19.

This chain links TRBV5-1 with TRBJ2-7; D gene unclear. This CDR3 has 12 residues. Germline CDR1 is SGHRS and CDR2 is YFSETQ. The V and J ends lost 2 bases and 4 bases respectively, with 7 bases between them. DNA of the CDR3: TGCGCCAGCAGCTTTCCCGGTTACGAGCAGTACTTC. It encodes CASSFPGYEQYF.

This chain uses TRBV5-1 with TRBJ1-2; 8 nucleotides agree with TRBD1. This CDR3 spans 20 amino acids. The germline gives CDR1 SGHRS, CDR2 YFSETQ. With 4 bases clipped from V and 4 bases from J, the junction kept 24 bases outside the gene matches. CDR3 nucleotide sequence: TGCGCCAGCAGCATTCCTTCGCTGGGAACGACGGACAGGGCGTTCTATGGCTACACCTTC. Protein: CASSIPSLGTTDRAFYGYTF.

The V gene is TRBV19, the J gene TRBJ2-7; D is unresolved. Looked up from germline, CDR1 is LNHDA and CDR2 is SQIVND (reference sequence). The CDR3 spans 13 residues. The V and J ends lost 5 bases and 1 base respectively, with 9 bases between them. The CDR3 DNA is TGTGCCAGTAGTTTGGGCGTATCCTACGAGCAGTACTTC. Amino acids: CASSLGVSYEQYF.

J is TRBJ1-5 and V is TRBV7-9; 7 positions agree with TRBD1. CDR1 is SEHNR and CDR2 is FQNEAQ in the germline V gene (reference sequence). This CDR3 region has 17 residues. Trimming took 1 base from V and 0 from J; bases not matched to a gene: 6. The CDR3 nucleotides are TGTGCCAGCAGCTTAGGAACAGGACAGGCTAGCAATCAGCCCCAGCATTTT. This sequence encodes CASSLGTGQASNQPQHF.

This chain uses TRBV11-2 with TRBJ1-1, with 7 bases aligning to TRBD1. This CDR3 is built from 14 residues. Germline assignment: CDR1 SGHAT and CDR2 FQNNGV. Trimming cost V 2 bases and J 13 bases; bases outside gene matches: 13. This CDR3 reads CASSLTYDRDSRFF. The CDR3 bases are TGTGCCAGCAGCTTAACATACGACAGGGATAGCCGTTTCTTT.

This clone occurred a few times. V usage is TRBV5-5 and J usage is TRBJ2-3; a weak D match, TRBD1 (5 bases). Germline V gives CDR1 SGHKS, CDR2 YYEKEE (reference sequence). The CDR3 contains 17 residues. Deletions cut 4 bases from V and 0 bases from J, with 18 bases between. CDR3 region: CASSPSDTALSTDTQYF. CDR3 coding DNA: TGTGCCAGCAGCCCCTCGGACACTGCCCTTAGCACAGATACGCAGTATTTT.

The J gene is TRBJ1-5, the V gene TRBV6-5; 9 bases are a match to TRBD1. The CDR3 has 14 residues. The germline CDR1 and CDR2 sequences are MNHEY and SVGAGI. The V segment lost 6 bases and the J segment 5 bases; nucleotides outside the gene matches: 5. CDR3 DNA: TGTGCCAGCAGCCGCGACAGGGGGGATCAGCCCCAGCATTTT. Translation gives CASSRDRGDQPQHF.

This chain connects TRBV6-1 to TRBJ1-2, with 9 bases lining up with TRBD1. The CDR3 is 15 residues long. Germline CDR1 and CDR2: MNHNS and SASEGT. The ends lost 3 bases at V and 4 bases at J; junction bases unmatched: 6. The CDR3 spells CASSDKRTGAYGYTF. CDR3 nucleotide sequence: TGTGCCAGCAGTGACAAACGGACAGGGGCCTATGGCTACACCTTC.

This rearrangement joins TRBV2 to TRBJ2-2; tentative D call: TRBD2 (5 bases). This CDR3 is built from 14 residues. The germline V gene encodes CDR1 SNHLY and CDR2 FYNNEI. V was clipped by 6 bases and J by 7 bases, with 15 bases between them. As DNA, the CDR3 is TGTGCCAGCAGCGGTTTGGGCCGGGGCGGGGAGCTGTTTTTT. Protein product: CASSGLGRGGELFF.

The chain uses TRBV10-3 and TRBJ1-3; D remains unclear. The CDR3 runs to 15 residues. Trimming took off 4 bases at V and 0 bases at J, with 10 bases between the two ends. Germline V CDR1 and CDR2: ENHRY, SYGVKD. CDR3 DNA: TGTGCCATCAGTGGGGAGTACAGCTCTGGAAACACCATATATTTT. Its translation: CAISGEYSSGNTIYF.

The rearrangement links TRBV19 to TRBJ1-5; possibly TRBD1 for D (5 bases). V shed 7 bases and J shed 7 bases, with 20 bases lying between them. This CDR3 has 15 residues. Per germline, CDR1 LNHDA and CDR2 SQIVND (reference sequence). CDR3 amino acids: CASTPYSTAGQPQHF. The DNA of the CDR3 is TGTGCCAGTACCCCTTACTCAACGGCAGGGCAGCCCCAGCATTTT.

This chain uses TRBV5-1 with TRBJ2-2; D unclear. V lost 4 bases, J lost 1 base, and 14 bases lay in between. The CDR3 spans 16 residues. Germline CDR1 reads SGHRS; CDR2 reads YFSETQ. The CDR3 bases are TGCGCCAGCAGCCTTCAGCCACTACAGAACACCGGGGAGCTGTTTTTT. Protein sequence: CASSLQPLQNTGELFF.

The rearrangement joins TRBV6-1 to TRBJ1-6; tentative D call: TRBD1 (5 bases). Between the trimmed V and J ends, which lost 0 bases and 9 bases, there was a span of 12 bases. The CDR3 runs 15 residues. Germline loops: CDR1 MNHNS, CDR2 SASEGT. CDR3 sequence reads: CASSEAGGLRSPLHF. As DNA, the CDR3 is TGTGCCAGCAGTGAAGCCGGGGGTTTACGTTCACCCCTCCACTTT.

The chain recombines TRBV30 with TRBJ1-2; 8 nucleotides align to TRBD1. The CDR3 contains 14 residues. Germline-derived CDR1 and CDR2 are GTSNPN and SVGIG (reference sequence). The V gene end was trimmed by 6 bases and the J gene end by 4 bases; junction bases not matched to a gene: 10. CDR3 bases: TGTGCCTGCTTAATCCAGGGGGCAGGCTATGGCTACACCTTC. Protein sequence: CACLIQGAGYGYTF.

This clone has a single count. Compared with germline, one end of the junction differs, possibly owing to a read error. The rearrangement links TRBV29-1 to TRBJ2-5; unclear D gene. Germline-derived CDR1 and CDR2 are SQVTM and ANQGSEA. The CDR3 contains 12 residues. The CDR3 DNA reads TGCAGCGTTGTGGATGGAAGAGAGGCCCAGTACTTC. It specifies CSVVDGREAQYF.

This clone was observed a single time. This sequence joins TRBV2 and TRBJ1-2; tentatively, D is TRBD1 (6 bases). V lost 4 bases and J lost 1, with 13 bases in between. CDR1 SNHLY and CDR2 FYNNEI come from the germline V gene. The CDR3 has 15 residues. The CDR3, as DNA: TGTGCCAGCAGTGTGCCGACAGGCCGTAACTATGGCTACACCTTC. It is translated as CASSVPTGRNYGYTF.

This sequence joins TRBV2 and TRBJ1-6; 9 bases map to TRBD1. This CDR3 has 16 residues. CDR1 SNHLY and CDR2 FYNNEI come from the germline V gene. J was trimmed by 9 bases and V by 3 bases; bases with no gene match: 9. CDR3 sequence reads: CASSDGLGQGVSPLHF. For the CDR3, the DNA is TGTGCCAGCAGTGATGGTTTGGGACAGGGAGTTTCACCCCTCCACTTT.

Turning to this clone: Other DNA variants within this sample encode the same CDR3. The rearrangement joins TRBV18 to TRBJ2-7, with unresolved D. The CDR3 is 13 residues long. Trimming pared 0 bases from V and 0 bases from J, leaving 3 bases between. Germline CDR1 KGHSH, CDR2 LQKENI. The CDR3 spells CASSPPSSYEQYF. As DNA, the CDR3 is TGTGCCAGCTCACCACCGAGCTCCTACGAGCAGTACTTC.

The V gene is TRBV10-3, the J gene TRBJ1-1; D gene unclear. CDR1 and CDR2 from the germline V gene are ENHRY and SYGVKD. V was cut by 4 bases and J by 1 base, with 7 bases left in between. The CDR3 totals 13 residues. The CDR3 is CAISVRPNTEAFF. In DNA form, the CDR3 reads TGTGCCATCAGTGTGAGGCCGAACACTGAAGCTTTCTTT.

V is TRBV27 and J is TRBJ1-2, with a tentative D call TRBD1 (5 bases). CDR1 and CDR2 (germline): MNHEY, SMNVEV (reference sequence). The germline V and J ends were trimmed by 3 bases and 2 bases, with 16 bases remaining between them. The CDR3 totals 16 residues. The CDR3 region is CASSFLGQGGNYGYTF. The DNA of the CDR3 is TGTGCCAGCAGTTTTTTGGGGCAGGGTGGCAACTATGGCTACACCTTC.

This chain connects TRBV6-5 to TRBJ1-5; the D gene is possibly TRBD1 (6 bases). Germline assignment: CDR1 MNHEY and CDR2 SVGAGI. Deletions cut 7 bases from V and 0 bases from J, with 13 bases between. CDR3 length: 15 residues. Here the CDR3 reads CASTARDNSNQPQHF. For the CDR3, the DNA is TGTGCCAGCACCGCAAGGGACAATAGCAATCAGCCCCAGCATTTT.

CDR3 sequence (DNA): TGTGCCAGCAGTGAAGTAAGGGGGCTCCTGTACGAGCAGTACTTC. Its protein product is CASSEVRGLLYEQYF. The chain joins TRBV6-1 to TRBJ2-7, with 7 bases fitting TRBD1. The germline gives CDR1 MNHNS, CDR2 SASEGT. This CDR3 contains 15 residues. Losses at the gene ends were 1 base for V and 4 bases for J; bases not matched to a gene: 7.